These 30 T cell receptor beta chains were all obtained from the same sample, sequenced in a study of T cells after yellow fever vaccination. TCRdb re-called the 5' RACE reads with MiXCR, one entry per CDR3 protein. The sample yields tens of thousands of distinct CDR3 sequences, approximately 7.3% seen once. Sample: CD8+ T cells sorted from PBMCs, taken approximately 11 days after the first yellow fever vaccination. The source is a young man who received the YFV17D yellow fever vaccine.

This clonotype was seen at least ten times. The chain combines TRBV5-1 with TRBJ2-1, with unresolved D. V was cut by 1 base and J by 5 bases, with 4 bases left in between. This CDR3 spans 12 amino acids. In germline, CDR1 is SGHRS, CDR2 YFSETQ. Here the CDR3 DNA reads TGCGCCAGCAGCTTGTGGGACAATGAGCAGTTCTTC. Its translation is CASSLWDNEQFF.

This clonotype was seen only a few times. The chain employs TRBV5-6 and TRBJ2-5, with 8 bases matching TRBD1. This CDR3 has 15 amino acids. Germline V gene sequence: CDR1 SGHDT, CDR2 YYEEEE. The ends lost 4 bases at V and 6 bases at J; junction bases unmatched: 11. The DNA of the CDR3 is TGTGCCAGCAGCCTCCGGGACAGGATTGTGAAGACCCAGTACTTC. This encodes CASSLRDRIVKTQYF.

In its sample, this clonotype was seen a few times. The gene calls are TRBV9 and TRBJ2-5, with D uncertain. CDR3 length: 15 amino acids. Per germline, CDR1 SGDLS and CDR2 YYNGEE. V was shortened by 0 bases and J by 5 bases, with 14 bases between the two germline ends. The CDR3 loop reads CASSVAGRLGETQYF. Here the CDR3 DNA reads TGTGCCAGCAGCGTAGCGGGCCGCCTCGGGGAGACCCAGTACTTC.

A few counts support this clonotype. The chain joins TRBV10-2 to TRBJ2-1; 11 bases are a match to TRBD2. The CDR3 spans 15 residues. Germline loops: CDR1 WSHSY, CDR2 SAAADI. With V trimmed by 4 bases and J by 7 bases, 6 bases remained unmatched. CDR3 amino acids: CASSVNSGGANEQFF. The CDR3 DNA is TGCGCCAGCAGTGTCAATAGCGGGGGGGCGAATGAGCAGTTCTTC.

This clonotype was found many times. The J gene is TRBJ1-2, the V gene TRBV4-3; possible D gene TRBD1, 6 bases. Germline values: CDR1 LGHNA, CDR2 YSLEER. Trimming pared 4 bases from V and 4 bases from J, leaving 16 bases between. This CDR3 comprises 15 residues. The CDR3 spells CASSPKSQGPYGYTF. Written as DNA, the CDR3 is TGCGCCAGCAGCCCTAAATCACAGGGACCCTATGGCTACACCTTC.

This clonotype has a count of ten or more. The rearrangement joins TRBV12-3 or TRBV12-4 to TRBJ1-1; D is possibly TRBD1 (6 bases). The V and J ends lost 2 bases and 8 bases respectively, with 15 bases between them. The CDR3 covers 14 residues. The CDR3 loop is CASSLFGGRSEAFF. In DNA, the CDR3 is TGTGCCAGCAGTTTATTTGGGGGCCGTTCAGAAGCTTTCTTT.

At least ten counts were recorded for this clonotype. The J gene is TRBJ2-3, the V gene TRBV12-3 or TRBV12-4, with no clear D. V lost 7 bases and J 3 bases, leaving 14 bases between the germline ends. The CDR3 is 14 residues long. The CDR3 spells CASTLWLPTDTQYF. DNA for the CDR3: TGTGCCAGCACCCTATGGCTCCCGACAGATACGCAGTATTTT.

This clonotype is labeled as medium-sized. The CDR3 protein is CAISEGGNEKLFF. In DNA form, the CDR3 reads TGTGCCATCAGTGAAGGGGGAAATGAAAAACTGTTTTTT. The V gene is TRBV10-3, the J gene TRBJ1-4, with D possibly being TRBD1 (6 bases). This CDR3 has 13 amino acids. Looked up from germline, CDR1 is ENHRY and CDR2 is SYGVKD. Trimming took off 3 bases at V and 5 bases at J, with 7 bases between the two ends.

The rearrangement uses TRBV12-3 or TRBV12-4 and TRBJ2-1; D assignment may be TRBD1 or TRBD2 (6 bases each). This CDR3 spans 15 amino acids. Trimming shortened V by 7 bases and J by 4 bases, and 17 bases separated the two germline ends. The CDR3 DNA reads TGTGCCAGCATCGAGGGGGGATTTCGGTACAATGAGCAGTTCTTC. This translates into CASIEGGFRYNEQFF.

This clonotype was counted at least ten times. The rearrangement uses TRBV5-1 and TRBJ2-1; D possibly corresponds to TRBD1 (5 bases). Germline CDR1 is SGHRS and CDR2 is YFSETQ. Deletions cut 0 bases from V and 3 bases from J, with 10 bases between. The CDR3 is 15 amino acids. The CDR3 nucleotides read TGCGCCAGCAGCTTGGAAGACAGAAACTACAATGAGCAGTTCTTC. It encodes CASSLEDRNYNEQFF.

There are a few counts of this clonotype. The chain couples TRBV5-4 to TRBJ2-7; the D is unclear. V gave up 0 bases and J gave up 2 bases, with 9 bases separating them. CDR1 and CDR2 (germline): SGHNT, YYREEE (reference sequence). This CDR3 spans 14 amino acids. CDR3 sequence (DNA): TGTGCCAGCAGCTTGGCCTACAGTCCCTACGAGCAGTACTTC. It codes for CASSLAYSPYEQYF.

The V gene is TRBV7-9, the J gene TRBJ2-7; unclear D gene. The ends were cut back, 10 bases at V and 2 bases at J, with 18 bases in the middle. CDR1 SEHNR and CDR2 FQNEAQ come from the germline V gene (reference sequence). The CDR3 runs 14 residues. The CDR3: CAIAFIQVPYEQYF. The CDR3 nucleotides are TGTGCCATCGCCTTCATCCAGGTCCCCTACGAGCAGTACTTC.

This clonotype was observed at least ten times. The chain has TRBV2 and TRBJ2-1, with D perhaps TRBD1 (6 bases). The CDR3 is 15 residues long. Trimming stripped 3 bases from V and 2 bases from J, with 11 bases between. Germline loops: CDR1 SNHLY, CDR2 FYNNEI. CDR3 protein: CASSDTPGAYNEQFF. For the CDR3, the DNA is TGTGCCAGCAGTGATACCCCAGGGGCCTACAATGAGCAGTTCTTC.

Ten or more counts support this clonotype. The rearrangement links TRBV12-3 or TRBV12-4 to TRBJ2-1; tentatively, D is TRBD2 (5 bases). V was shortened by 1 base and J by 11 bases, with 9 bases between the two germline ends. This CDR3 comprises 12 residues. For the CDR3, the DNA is TGTGCCAGCAGTTTAGAGGGCGGGCAGCAGTTCTTC. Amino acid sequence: CASSLEGGQQFF.

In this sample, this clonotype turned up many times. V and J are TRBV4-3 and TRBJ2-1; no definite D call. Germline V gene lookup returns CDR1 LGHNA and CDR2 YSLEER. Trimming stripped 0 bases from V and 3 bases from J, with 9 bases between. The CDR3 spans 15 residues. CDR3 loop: CASSQDQVGYNEQFF. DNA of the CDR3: TGCGCCAGCAGCCAAGACCAGGTTGGCTACAATGAGCAGTTCTTC.

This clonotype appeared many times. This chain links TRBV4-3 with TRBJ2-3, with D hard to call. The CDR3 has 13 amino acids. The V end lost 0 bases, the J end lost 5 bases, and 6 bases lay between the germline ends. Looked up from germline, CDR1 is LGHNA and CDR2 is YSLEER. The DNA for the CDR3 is TGCGCCAGCAGCCAAGATTACAAAGATACGCAGTATTTT. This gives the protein CASSQDYKDTQYF.

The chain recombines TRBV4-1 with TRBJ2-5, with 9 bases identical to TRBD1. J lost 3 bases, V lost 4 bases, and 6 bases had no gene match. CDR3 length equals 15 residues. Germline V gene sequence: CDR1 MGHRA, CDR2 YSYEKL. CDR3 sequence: CASSPRDRAKETQYF. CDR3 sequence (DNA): TGCGCCAGCAGCCCCCGGGACAGGGCAAAAGAGACCCAGTACTTC.

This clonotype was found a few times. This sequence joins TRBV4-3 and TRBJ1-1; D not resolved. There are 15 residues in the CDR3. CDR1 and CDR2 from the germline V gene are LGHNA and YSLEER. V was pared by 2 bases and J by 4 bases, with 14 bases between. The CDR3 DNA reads TGCGCCAGCAGCCAATCCCCGGCCCTGGGCACTGAAGCTTTCTTT. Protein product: CASSQSPALGTEAFF.

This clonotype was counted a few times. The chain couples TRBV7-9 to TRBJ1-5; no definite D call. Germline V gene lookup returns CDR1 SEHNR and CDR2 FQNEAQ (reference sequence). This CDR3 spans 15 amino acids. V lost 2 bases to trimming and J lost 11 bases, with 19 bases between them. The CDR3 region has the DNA TGTGCCAGCAGCTTAAGTTCCGGACCTCATCATGCCCAGCATTTT. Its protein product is CASSLSSGPHHAQHF.

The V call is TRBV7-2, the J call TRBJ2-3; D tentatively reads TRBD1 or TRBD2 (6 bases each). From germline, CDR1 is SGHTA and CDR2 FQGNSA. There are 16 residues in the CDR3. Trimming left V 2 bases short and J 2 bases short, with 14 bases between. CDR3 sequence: CASSLLRGPSTDTQYF. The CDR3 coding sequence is TGTGCCAGCAGCTTACTACGGGGGCCCTCCACAGATACGCAGTATTTT.

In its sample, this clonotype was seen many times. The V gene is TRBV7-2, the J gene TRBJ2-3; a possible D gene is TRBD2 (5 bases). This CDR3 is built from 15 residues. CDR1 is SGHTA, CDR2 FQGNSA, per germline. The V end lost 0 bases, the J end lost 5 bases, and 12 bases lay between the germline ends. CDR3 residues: CASSLAQRAGDTQYF. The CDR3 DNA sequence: TGTGCCAGCAGCTTAGCGCAGAGGGCGGGAGATACGCAGTATTTT. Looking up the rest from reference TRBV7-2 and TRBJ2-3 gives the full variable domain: GAGVSQSPSNKVTEKGKDVELRCDPISGHTALYWYRQSLGQGLEFLIYFQGNSAPDKSGLPSDRFSAERTGGSVSTLTIQRTQQEDSAVYLCASSLAQRAGDTQYFGPGTRLTVL.

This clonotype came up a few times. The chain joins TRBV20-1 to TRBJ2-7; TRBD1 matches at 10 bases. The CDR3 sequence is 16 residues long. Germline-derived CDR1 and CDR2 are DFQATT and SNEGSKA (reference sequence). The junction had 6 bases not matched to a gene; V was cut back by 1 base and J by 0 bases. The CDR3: CSARGGGQGYSYEQYF. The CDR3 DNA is TGCAGTGCTAGAGGGGGGGGACAGGGGTACTCCTACGAGCAGTACTTC.

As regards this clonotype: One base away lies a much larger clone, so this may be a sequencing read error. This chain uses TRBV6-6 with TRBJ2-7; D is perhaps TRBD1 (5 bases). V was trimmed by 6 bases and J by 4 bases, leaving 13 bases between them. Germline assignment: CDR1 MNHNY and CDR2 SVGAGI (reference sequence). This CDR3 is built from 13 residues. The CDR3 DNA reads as TGTGCCAGCAGACTACAGGAGAAATACGAGCAGTACGTC. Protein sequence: CASRLQEKYEQYV.

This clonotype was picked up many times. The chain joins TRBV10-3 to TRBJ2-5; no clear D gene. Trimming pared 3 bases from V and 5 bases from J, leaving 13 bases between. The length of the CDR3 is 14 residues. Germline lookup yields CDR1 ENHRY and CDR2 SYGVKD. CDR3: CAISDRVLGETQYF. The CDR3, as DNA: TGTGCCATCAGTGATCGAGTGTTGGGGGAGACCCAGTACTTC.

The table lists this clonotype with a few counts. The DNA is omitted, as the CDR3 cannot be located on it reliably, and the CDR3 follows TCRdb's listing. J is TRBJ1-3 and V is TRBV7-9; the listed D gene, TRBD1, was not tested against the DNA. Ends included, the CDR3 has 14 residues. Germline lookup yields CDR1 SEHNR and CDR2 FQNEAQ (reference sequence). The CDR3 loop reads CASSFGTGTASVDF.

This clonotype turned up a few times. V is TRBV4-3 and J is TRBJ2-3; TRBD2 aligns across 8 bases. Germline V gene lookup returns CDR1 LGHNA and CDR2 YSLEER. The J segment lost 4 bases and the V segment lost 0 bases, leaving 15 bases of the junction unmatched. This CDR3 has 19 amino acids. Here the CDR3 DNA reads TGCGCCAGCAGCCAAGATACAAGCTATAGCGGGATGATTTCAGATACGCAGTATTTT. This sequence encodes CASSQDTSYSGMISDTQYF.

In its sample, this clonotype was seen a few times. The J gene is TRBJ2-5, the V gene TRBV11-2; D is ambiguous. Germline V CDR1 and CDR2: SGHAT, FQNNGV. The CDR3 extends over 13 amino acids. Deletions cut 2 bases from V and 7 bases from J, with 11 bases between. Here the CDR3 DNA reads TGTGCCAGCAGCTTACCTCTAGAATGGACCCAGTACTTC. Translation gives CASSLPLEWTQYF.

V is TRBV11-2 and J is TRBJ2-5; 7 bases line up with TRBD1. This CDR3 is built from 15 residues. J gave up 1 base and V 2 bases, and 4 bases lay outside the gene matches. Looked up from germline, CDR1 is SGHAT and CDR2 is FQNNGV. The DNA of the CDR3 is TGTGCCAGCAGCTTACTAGACAGGGCCCAAGAGACCCAGTACTTC. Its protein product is CASSLLDRAQETQYF.

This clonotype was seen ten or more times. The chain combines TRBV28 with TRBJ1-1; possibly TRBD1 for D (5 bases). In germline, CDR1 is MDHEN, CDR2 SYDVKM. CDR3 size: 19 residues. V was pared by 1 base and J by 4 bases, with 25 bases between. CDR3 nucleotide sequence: TGTGCCAGCAGTTTATTCCCCGTCGTGAGCCCATTTAGGGGCACTGAAGCTTTCTTT. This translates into CASSLFPVVSPFRGTEAFF.

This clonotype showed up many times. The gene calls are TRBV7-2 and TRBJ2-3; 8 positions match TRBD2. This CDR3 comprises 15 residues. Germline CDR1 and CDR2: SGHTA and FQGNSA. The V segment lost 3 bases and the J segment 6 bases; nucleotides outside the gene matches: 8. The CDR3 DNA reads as TGTGCCAGCAGCTTCATAGCGGGGCCCGTGGATACGCAGTATTTT. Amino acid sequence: CASSFIAGPVDTQYF.